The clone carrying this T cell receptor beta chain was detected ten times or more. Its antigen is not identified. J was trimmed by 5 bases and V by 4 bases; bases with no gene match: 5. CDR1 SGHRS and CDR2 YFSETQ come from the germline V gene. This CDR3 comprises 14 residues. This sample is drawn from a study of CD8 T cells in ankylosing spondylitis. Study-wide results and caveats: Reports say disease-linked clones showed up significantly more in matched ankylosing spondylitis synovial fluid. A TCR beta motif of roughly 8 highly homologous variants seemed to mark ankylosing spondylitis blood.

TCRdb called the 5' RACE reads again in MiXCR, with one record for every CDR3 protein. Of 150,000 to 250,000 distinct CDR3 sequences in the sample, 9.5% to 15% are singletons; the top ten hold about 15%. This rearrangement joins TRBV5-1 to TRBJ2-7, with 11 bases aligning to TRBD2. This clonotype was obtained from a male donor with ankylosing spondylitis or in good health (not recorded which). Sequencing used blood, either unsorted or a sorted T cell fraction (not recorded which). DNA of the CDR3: TGCGCCAGCAGCCTAGCGGGGGGACAGAACGAGCAGTACTTC. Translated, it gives CASSLAGGQNEQYF.